One and the same sample provided the 25 T cell receptor beta chains below, sequenced in a study of neurological immune-mediated disorders (dated by TCRdb to about 2019). Interpreted using the paper, the time point label stands for: technical triplicate 1. The library came from 5' RACE. The instrument given in TCRdb is Illumina HiSeq 2500. The public reads were quality trimmed at Q25 with fastp and then assembled into clones with MiXCR by TCRdb, keeping productive beta chains. Records with the same CDR3 protein are collapsed into one entry carrying the most frequent genes and DNA. In this sample the table shows tens of thousands of distinct CDR3 sequences, around 14% of which occur a single time. In total, the top ten clones hold around 5.9% of the sample. Material for sequencing was CD4+ T cells from blood. These receptors were taken from a female donor with HTLV-1-associated myelopathy (HAM/TSP).

This clonotype came up many times. The rearrangement joins TRBV20-1 to TRBJ2-1; D tentatively fits TRBD1 or TRBD2 (5 bases each). The V gene lost 1 base and the J gene lost 10 bases, with 20 bases spanning the gap. CDR1 is DFQATT and CDR2 is SNEGSKA in the germline V gene (reference sequence). The CDR3 totals 15 residues. The CDR3 DNA is TGCAGTGCTAGAGTTGAGGGGCGGGTCTGGGGCGAGCAGTTCTTC. Translation: CSARVEGRVWGEQFF.

In its sample, this clonotype was seen many times. V usage is TRBV5-6 and J usage is TRBJ2-7, with 8 nucleotides matching TRBD1. V was clipped by 4 bases and J by 5 bases; unmatched bases: 11. The germline V gene encodes CDR1 SGHDT and CDR2 YYEEEE. CDR3 length: 15 amino acids. CDR3 sequence: CASSPAGQGVHEQYF. The CDR3 DNA follows: TGTGCCAGCAGCCCCGCTGGACAGGGCGTCCACGAGCAGTACTTC.

This clonotype was observed many times. The V and J genes are TRBV6-1 and TRBJ1-2, with no clear D. CDR3 length: 11 residues. Germline CDR1 reads MNHNS; CDR2 reads SASEGT. Trimming stripped 6 bases from V and 6 bases from J, with 8 bases between. Here the CDR3 reads CASRPYDGYTF. In DNA form, the CDR3 reads TGTGCCAGCAGGCCTTACGATGGCTACACCTTC.

This clonotype has a count of ten or more. The chain joins TRBV20-1 to TRBJ1-5; no clear D gene. V lost 5 bases and J lost 0, with 8 bases in between. Germline-derived CDR1 and CDR2 are DFQATT and SNEGSKA (reference sequence). The CDR3 sequence is 13 residues long. In DNA form, the CDR3 reads TGCAGTGCTCGAAGAGATAGCAATCAGCCCCAGCATTTT. Its protein is CSARRDSNQPQHF.

Ten or more counts support this clonotype. The CDR3 spells CASSLQRDSGNTGELFF. The CDR3 DNA is TGTGCCAGCAGCTTACAGCGGGACAGCGGGAACACCGGGGAGCTGTTTTTT. V usage is TRBV7-3 and J usage is TRBJ2-2; D might be TRBD1 or TRBD2, each matching 7 bases. In germline, CDR1 is SGHTA, CDR2 FQGTGA. The V end was cut by 2 bases, the J end by 1 base, with 14 bases between. The CDR3 is made up of 17 amino acids.

Concerning this clonotype: Because the CDR3's place on the DNA is in doubt, the DNA is left out and the CDR3 is given as listed by TCRdb. The chain uses TRBV12-3 or TRBV12-4 and TRBJ2-2; the listed D gene, TRBD1, was not tested against the DNA. With termini counted, the CDR3 has 24 amino acids. The CDR3 loop reads CASSPDPGTEYEQYFGPNTGELFF.

This clonotype is medium-sized within its sample. V gene TRBV20-1 combines with J gene TRBJ2-5; 10 bases are shared with TRBD2. The germline V gene encodes CDR1 DFQATT and CDR2 SNEGSKA (reference sequence). Germline trimming cut 3 bases from V and 4 bases from J; bases unmatched to any gene: 11. The CDR3 length is 16 residues. The CDR3 nucleotides read TGCAGTGCTAGTCCCGAGCGGGAGGGGTTCTCAGAGACCCAGTACTTC. It is translated as CSASPEREGFSETQYF.

This clonotype was observed many times. This chain connects TRBV7-8 to TRBJ2-3; D gene unclear. Trimming stripped 8 bases from V and 2 bases from J, with 8 bases between. Germline V CDR1 and CDR2: SGHVS, FQNEAQ. The CDR3 length is 12 residues. The CDR3 coding sequence is TGTGCCAGCCAAAAATCCACAGATACGCAGTATTTT. Translated, it gives CASQKSTDTQYF.

This clonotype is medium-sized in the sample. The chain is built from TRBV20-1 and TRBJ2-7; 11 bases are a match to TRBD2. Germline V lookup: CDR1 DFQATT, CDR2 SNEGSKA (reference sequence). The length of the CDR3 is 13 residues. J lost 4 bases, V lost 6 bases, and 5 bases had no gene match. The CDR3 sequence: CSAVAGGLYEQYF. The CDR3 DNA follows: TGCAGTGCCGTAGCGGGGGGGCTGTACGAGCAGTACTTC.

This clonotype has ten or more counts. The V call is TRBV7-2, the J call TRBJ2-7; D gene uncertain. The V end was cut by 1 base, the J end by 1 base, with 11 bases between. Germline CDR1 is SGHTA and CDR2 is FQGNSA. The length of the CDR3 is 15 residues. CDR3 sequence reads: CASSLVAVGSYEQYF. In DNA form, the CDR3 reads TGTGCCAGCAGCTTAGTTGCGGTAGGGTCCTACGAGCAGTACTTC.

This clonotype has more than one count but fewer than ten. The rearrangement joins TRBV10-3 to TRBJ2-1; 9 bases agree with TRBD1. From germline, CDR1 is ENHRY and CDR2 SYGVKD. The CDR3 sequence is 16 residues long. J lost 6 bases, V lost 0 bases, and 6 bases had no gene match. CDR3 residues: CAISESPGQGINEQFF. The DNA of the CDR3 is TGTGCCATCAGTGAGTCACCGGGACAGGGAATCAATGAGCAGTTCTTC.

This clonotype was seen many times. The genes are TRBV5-4 and TRBJ2-1; maybe TRBD2 (5 bases). V was shortened by 4 bases and J by 10 bases, with 12 bases between the two germline ends. The germline V gene has CDR1 SGHNT and CDR2 YYREEE (reference sequence). The CDR3 has 12 amino acids. The CDR3 coding sequence is TGTGCCAGCAGCGAAAGCGGATCCGAGCAGTTCTTC. This codes for CASSESGSEQFF.

V and J are TRBV11-2 and TRBJ2-7; D is perhaps TRBD2 (6 bases). Trimming stripped 5 bases from V and 9 bases from J, with 26 bases between. The CDR3 totals 16 residues. Germline V CDR1 and CDR2: SGHAT, FQNNGV. This chain's CDR3 is CASSPSGSTGIQAQYF. CDR3 bases: TGTGCCAGCAGCCCGTCCGGGAGTACGGGAATTCAGGCGCAGTACTTC.

This clonotype was seen ten or more times. J is TRBJ2-3 and V is TRBV20-1; D might be TRBD1 (5 bases). Trimming cost V 5 bases and J 0 bases, with 15 bases left between them. Germline CDR1 reads DFQATT; CDR2 reads SNEGSKA (reference sequence). The length of the CDR3 is 15 residues. The CDR3, as DNA: TGCAGTGCTTCCCGACAGCAAGGAAGCACAGATACGCAGTATTTT. Protein product: CSASRQQGSTDTQYF.

This clonotype was recorded at least ten times. The CDR3 spells CASSLGLAGGMYNEQFF. In nucleotides, the CDR3 is TGTGCCAGCAGTTTGGGACTAGCGGGAGGGATGTACAATGAGCAGTTCTTC. The V call is TRBV12-3 or TRBV12-4, the J call TRBJ2-1; 16 bases match TRBD2. The CDR3 spans 17 residues. V shed 3 bases, J shed 4 bases, and the junction held 3 bases outside the gene matches.

This clonotype has ten or more counts. The V and J genes are TRBV20-1 and TRBJ1-1; TRBD1 matches 8 bases. CDR1 is DFQATT, CDR2 SNEGSKA, per germline (reference sequence). Trimming removed 5 bases from V and 4 bases from J; junction bases left unmatched: 9. This CDR3 is 14 amino acids long. As DNA, the CDR3 is TGCAGTGCTTCAGGGGGCCAATTACCCACTGAAGCTTTCTTT. Protein sequence: CSASGGQLPTEAFF.

There are many counts of this clonotype. V is TRBV20-1 and J is TRBJ2-1, with D hard to call. Germline V lookup: CDR1 DFQATT, CDR2 SNEGSKA (reference sequence). Trimming cost V 1 base and J 5 bases, with 12 bases left between them. The CDR3 spans 14 residues. The CDR3 region has the DNA TGCAGTGCTAGAGGAAGTCCTGTTAACAATGAGCAGTTCTTC. Translated: CSARGSPVNNEQFF.

This clonotype occurred many times. V usage is TRBV12-3 or TRBV12-4 and J usage is TRBJ2-7, with 9 bases identical to TRBD1. The CDR3 length is 16 residues. With 4 bases clipped from V and 6 bases from J, the junction kept 13 bases outside the gene matches. Written as DNA, the CDR3 is TGTGCCAGCAGTTCCCACGGGGACAGGGCCCTCGGCGAGCAGTACTTC. The encoded protein is CASSSHGDRALGEQYF.

This clonotype has at least ten counts. The chain recombines TRBV20-1 with TRBJ1-2; 7 bases are a match to TRBD1. CDR3 length equals 14 residues. V lost 3 bases to trimming and J lost 6 bases; unmatched junction nucleotides: 10. Germline values: CDR1 DFQATT, CDR2 SNEGSKA (reference sequence). The CDR3 loop reads CSASPLQGVHGYTF. CDR3 DNA: TGCAGTGCTAGCCCCCTCCAGGGGGTCCATGGCTACACCTTC.

This sequence joins TRBV15 and TRBJ2-3, with TRBD2 matching 14 bases. Germline-derived CDR1 and CDR2 are LNHNV and YYDKDF (reference sequence). CDR3 length equals 21 residues. CDR3 coding DNA: TGTTCTACCAGTAGGCCCAGCCGGCGACTAGCGGGAGGGGGAGGCACAGATACGCAGTATTTT. It codes for CSTSRPSRRLAGGGGTDTQYF.

This clonotype showed up many times. The J gene is TRBJ2-3, the V gene TRBV6-1, with 11 bases lining up with TRBD2. The V segment lost 4 bases and the J segment 2 bases; nucleotides outside the gene matches: 2. Per the germline V gene, CDR1 is MNHNS and CDR2 is SASEGT. CDR3 length: 15 residues. This chain's CDR3 is CASSVLAGDTDTQYF. In DNA form, the CDR3 reads TGTGCCAGCAGTGTACTAGCGGGGGACACAGATACGCAGTATTTT.

The chain recombines TRBV19 with TRBJ2-7, with D tentatively TRBD1 or TRBD2 (5 bases each). The V end lost 10 bases, the J end lost 2 bases, and 12 bases lay between the germline ends. The CDR3 contains 12 residues. Germline V gene lookup returns CDR1 LNHDA and CDR2 SQIVND (reference sequence). The CDR3 region has the DNA TGTGCCACAAGAGCGGACACCTACGAGCAGTACTTC. This gives the protein CATRADTYEQYF.

This clonotype has just a few counts. The rearrangement uses TRBV3-1 and TRBJ1-1, with 8 positions matching TRBD1. The CDR3 contains 14 residues. CDR1 and CDR2 from the germline V gene are LGHDT and YNNKEL (reference sequence). Trimming at V came to 3 bases and at J to 6 bases, leaving 6 bases not matched to a gene. The CDR3 sequence is CASSHDRGVAEAFF. CDR3 DNA sequence: TGTGCCAGCAGCCATGACAGGGGAGTCGCTGAAGCTTTCTTT.

This clonotype occurred many times. The rearrangement joins TRBV3-1 to TRBJ2-3; perhaps TRBD2 as D (6 bases). V dropped 6 bases and J dropped 3 bases, with 7 bases sitting between them. Germline V lookup: CDR1 LGHDT, CDR2 YNNKEL (reference sequence). This CDR3 has 12 amino acids. The DNA of the CDR3 is TGTGCCAGCAGGGGGGGAACAGATACGCAGTATTTT. Protein sequence: CASRGGTDTQYF.

This clonotype was seen ten or more times. This chain uses TRBV7-9 with TRBJ2-1; unclear D gene. The CDR3 totals 15 residues. V lost 4 bases, J lost 4 bases, and 14 bases lay in between. Per germline, CDR1 SEHNR and CDR2 FQNEAQ (reference sequence). The CDR3 is CASSYDWPEYNEQFF. The CDR3 bases are TGTGCCAGCAGCTACGACTGGCCCGAGTACAATGAGCAGTTCTTC.